This T cell receptor (beta chain) was profiled in a study of cytomegalovirus exposure and HLA in healthy donors. 60 Vbeta and 13 Jbeta primers were used in PCR. Sequenced by immunoSEQ multiplex PCR; TCRdb stores in-frame clones only, minus some. Its listing shows approximately 110,000 clones. In the case of this clone: Its antigen is undetermined.

Study-level results: Upon later analysis, HLA-associated TCR beta chains proved more clonally expanded than other, equally common chains. Solely CMV serostatus was available to characterize immune exposure.

The V and J ends lost 1 base and 15 bases respectively, with 16 bases between them. From germline, CDR1 is SGHTA and CDR2 FQGNSA. The CDR3 length is 13 residues. The origin of this receptor is a man between 18 and 29 years old in good health and CMV-seronegative. The material sequenced was PBMCs. The rearrangement uses TRBV7-2 and TRBJ2-1; the D is unclear. The CDR3 DNA sequence: TGTGCCAGCAGCTTAGGTGAAATCGAGCCTCGGTTCTTC. This sequence encodes CASSLGEIEPRFF.